These 22 T cell receptor beta chains were all obtained from the same sample, sequenced in a study of early T cells in non-severe SARS-CoV-2 infection. TCRdb analysed the 5' RACE reads with MiXCR anew, one entry per CDR3 protein. There are under 75,000 distinct CDR3 sequences in the sample; under 15% occur only once, and about 8.6% lies in the top ten. Sequencing input: whole blood. These receptor sequences come from an adult who was a healthcare worker with PCR-confirmed SARS-CoV-2 infection or an uninfected control (not recorded which).

This clonotype was seen a few times. The chain joins TRBV7-3 to TRBJ2-7, with 9 bases that match TRBD2. This CDR3 has 15 residues. The junction had 8 bases not matched to a gene; V was cut back by 4 bases and J by 4 bases. Germline V gives CDR1 SGHTA, CDR2 FQGTGA. This CDR3 is CASSSNSGSTYEQYF. The DNA of the CDR3 is TGTGCCAGCAGCTCCAATAGCGGGAGTACGTACGAGCAGTACTTC.

The V gene is TRBV12-3 or TRBV12-4, the J gene TRBJ2-7; tentatively, D is TRBD2 (7 bases). The CDR3 covers 13 residues. Trimming shortened V by 3 bases and J by 3 bases, and 9 bases separated the two germline ends. CDR3 in amino acids: CASSLRGGYEQYF. CDR3 nucleotides: TGTGCCAGCAGTTTGAGGGGGGGCTACGAGCAGTACTTC.

This clonotype was seen a handful of times. The CDR3 bases are TGCGCCAGCAGCGTTTGGGGGCGAAACACTGAAGCTTTCTTT. Translating gives CASSVWGRNTEAFF. The chain employs TRBV5-1 and TRBJ1-1; D possibly corresponds to TRBD1 (6 bases). This CDR3 has 14 amino acids. The V end was cut by 4 bases, the J end by 2 bases, with 12 bases between. CDR1 and CDR2 (germline): SGHRS, YFSETQ.

This clonotype has only a few counts. This chain connects TRBV27 to TRBJ1-5; D call uncertain. V shed 8 bases and J shed 0 bases, with 11 bases lying between them. CDR3 size: 14 residues. Germline V lookup: CDR1 MNHEY, CDR2 SMNVEV (reference sequence). In DNA, the CDR3 is TGTGCCAGCGGACCTTTAAATAGCAATCAGCCCCAGCATTTT. The encoded protein is CASGPLNSNQPQHF.

In this sample, this clonotype turned up many times. The chain has TRBV29-1 and TRBJ2-7; possible D gene TRBD2, 6 bases. This CDR3 region has 13 residues. V lost 4 bases to trimming and J lost 1 base, with 11 bases between them. From germline, CDR1 is SQVTM and CDR2 ANQGSEA. This chain's CDR3 is CSVGAGTSYEQYF. In nucleotides, the CDR3 is TGCAGCGTTGGGGCGGGGACGTCCTACGAGCAGTACTTC.

This clonotype came up a few times. This chain uses TRBV7-9 with TRBJ1-6; weak D call: TRBD1 (5 bases). CDR1 is SEHNR, CDR2 FQNEAQ, per germline (reference sequence). The CDR3 consists of 15 residues. The V and J ends lost 7 bases and 11 bases respectively, with 21 bases between them. Here the CDR3 reads CASNSRGFTLTPLHF. In DNA, the CDR3 is TGTGCCAGCAACTCGAGGGGATTCACACTAACACCCCTCCACTTT.

This clonotype showed up just a few times. The chain recombines TRBV20-1 with TRBJ2-1, with D possibly TRBD2 on 5 matching bases. The V and J ends lost 5 bases and 9 bases respectively, with 20 bases between them. The CDR3 covers 14 residues. Germline CDR1 is DFQATT and CDR2 is SNEGSKA (reference sequence). The chain's CDR3 is CSAPSGLSLAEQFF. CDR3 nucleotides: TGCAGTGCTCCCTCTGGACTTAGCCTAGCTGAGCAGTTCTTC.

The chain joins TRBV20-1 to TRBJ2-7; tentative D call: TRBD2 (5 bases). Trimming stripped 3 bases from V and 2 bases from J, with 14 bases between. Germline V gene data show CDR1 as DFQATT and CDR2 as SNEGSKA (reference sequence). The CDR3 is made up of 14 amino acids. CDR3: CSARPGGFTYEQYF. Here the CDR3 DNA reads TGCAGTGCTAGGCCCGGAGGCTTTACCTACGAGCAGTACTTC.

This clonotype was recorded at least ten times. V gene TRBV6-6 combines with J gene TRBJ2-5; D gene ambiguous. Trimming shortened V by 0 bases and J by 5 bases, and 10 bases separated the two germline ends. Germline loops: CDR1 MNHNY, CDR2 SVGAGI (reference sequence). The length of the CDR3 is 14 residues. The CDR3 DNA sequence: TGTGCCAGCAGTTACTCGGTCATGCGGGAGACCCAGTACTTC. Translated: CASSYSVMRETQYF.

This clonotype was seen ten or more times. The V gene is TRBV14, the J gene TRBJ2-1; D is uncertain. CDR3 size: 12 residues. Germline V CDR1 and CDR2: SGHDN, FVKESK. V dropped 1 base and J dropped 14 bases, with 12 bases sitting between them. DNA of the CDR3: TGTGCCAGCAGCCAAGTAGGAGCCAGGAAGTTCTTC. Amino acid sequence: CASSQVGARKFF.

This clonotype was detected many times. V is TRBV12-3 or TRBV12-4 and J is TRBJ1-4; 8 bases agree with TRBD1. V trimming: 5 bases; J trimming: 8 bases; junction bases outside the gene matches: 7. CDR3 length: 14 amino acids. Here the CDR3 reads CASSDRGTREKLFF. The CDR3 nucleotides are TGTGCCAGCAGTGACAGGGGTACACGGGAAAAACTGTTTTTT.

This clonotype was seen many times. The chain is built from TRBV7-9 and TRBJ1-2, with 7 bases fitting TRBD1. V shed 8 bases and J 2 bases; nucleotides not matched to a gene: 8. The CDR3 has 14 residues. Germline V gene sequence: CDR1 SEHNR, CDR2 FQNEAQ (reference sequence). The CDR3 DNA sequence: TGTGCCAGCGGGGTTGGACAGGAAAACTATGGCTACACCTTC. It translates to CASGVGQENYGYTF.

The chain employs TRBV28 and TRBJ1-2; no clear D. V was trimmed by 3 bases and J by 4 bases, leaving 15 bases between them. The CDR3 totals 15 residues. The V gene's germline CDR1 is MDHEN and CDR2 SYDVKM. This CDR3 reads CASSFLRLRVYGYTF. The CDR3 nucleotides are TGTGCCAGCAGTTTTCTCAGGTTACGGGTCTATGGCTACACCTTC.

The chain couples TRBV9 to TRBJ2-7; D call uncertain. This CDR3 has 13 residues. Deletions cut 0 bases from V and 7 bases from J, with 11 bases between. Germline values: CDR1 SGDLS, CDR2 YYNGEE. The CDR3 DNA reads TGTGCCAGCAGCGTAGCTATAGGGCGAGAGCAGTACTTC. This gives the protein CASSVAIGREQYF. Full variable domain (missing parts from reference TRBV9 and TRBJ2-7): DSGVTQTPKHLITATGQRVTLRCSPRSGDLSVYWYQQSLDQGLQFLIQYYNGEERAKGNILERFSAQQFPDLHSELNLSSLELGDSALYFCASSVAIGREQYFGPGTRLTVT.

Only a few counts were recorded for this clonotype. The chain employs TRBV6-6 and TRBJ1-1, with 11 nucleotides matching TRBD1. The CDR3 spans 16 residues. The ends lost 5 bases at V and 4 bases at J; junction bases unmatched: 9. Germline V gene data show CDR1 as MNHNY and CDR2 as SVGAGI (reference sequence). The CDR3 spells CASSPWTGGGRTEAFF. The CDR3 DNA follows: TGTGCCAGCAGTCCCTGGACAGGGGGCGGCCGCACTGAAGCTTTCTTT.

The table lists this clonotype with a few counts. The CDR3, as DNA: TGTGCCAGCAGCTTAGACTACACAGATACGCAGTATTTT. It specifies CASSLDYTDTQYF. V and J are TRBV7-2 and TRBJ2-3; no clear D. The germline gives CDR1 SGHTA, CDR2 FQGNSA. Trimming stripped 1 base from V and 2 bases from J, with 4 bases between. This CDR3 comprises 13 residues.

In this sample, this clonotype turned up many times. The J gene is TRBJ2-1, the V gene TRBV6-1; either TRBD1 or TRBD2 may supply D (5 bases each). The CDR3 runs to 16 residues. Trimming stripped 4 bases from V and 0 bases from J, with 13 bases between. CDR1 is MNHNS, CDR2 SASEGT, per germline. The chain's CDR3 is CASSATPGGSYNEQFF. As DNA, the CDR3 is TGTGCCAGCAGTGCAACCCCTGGGGGCTCCTACAATGAGCAGTTCTTC.

The V gene is TRBV7-2, the J gene TRBJ2-7; 12 bases map to TRBD2. Germline CDR1 SGHTA, CDR2 FQGNSA. The V gene end was trimmed by 5 bases and the J gene end by 7 bases; junction bases not matched to a gene: 9. This CDR3 is built from 15 residues. As DNA, the CDR3 is TGTGCCAGCAGCCGTCTAGCGGGAGGGTTTGGTGAGCAGTACTTC. Translating gives CASSRLAGGFGEQYF.

There are a few counts of this clonotype. As DNA, the CDR3 is TGCAGCGCCTACCCGGGACTCCGCACAGATACGCAGTATTTT. This codes for CSAYPGLRTDTQYF. The chain employs TRBV29-1 and TRBJ2-3; D might be TRBD2 (6 bases). Germline CDR1 and CDR2: SQVTM and ANQGSEA. The CDR3 spans 14 residues. The ends were cut back, 7 bases at V and 1 base at J, with 15 bases in the middle.

For the CDR3, the DNA is TGTGCCAGCACCGGAGGGCTAGCGGGGACCTACGAGCAGTACTTC. It specifies CASTGGLAGTYEQYF. The chain links TRBV28 to TRBJ2-7; 9 bases fit TRBD2. The V and J ends lost 7 bases and 2 bases, in that order; junction bases with no gene match: 9. The CDR3 is made up of 15 amino acids. The germline CDR1 and CDR2 sequences are MDHEN and SYDVKM.

This clonotype was seen repeatedly, ten times or more. The chain carries TRBV9 and TRBJ2-1, with D unclear. The CDR3 contains 16 residues. Germline V gene sequence: CDR1 SGDLS, CDR2 YYNGEE. Deletions cut 3 bases from V and 2 bases from J, with 15 bases between. CDR3 in DNA: TGTGCCAGCAGCGCCTCAACCGGGCCAGCCTACAATGAGCAGTTCTTC. Amino acid sequence: CASSASTGPAYNEQFF.

The table lists this clonotype with many counts. The chain employs TRBV5-1 and TRBJ2-2, with 12 bases that match TRBD2. The CDR3 runs to 16 residues. Germline V lookup: CDR1 SGHRS, CDR2 YFSETQ. With V trimmed by 4 bases and J by 1 base, 2 bases remained unmatched. CDR3 amino acids: CASSAGLAGNTGELFF. The CDR3 DNA reads TGCGCCAGCAGCGCGGGACTAGCGGGGAACACCGGGGAGCTGTTTTTT.